The clone carrying this T cell receptor beta chain has a single count. Antigen unknown. The ends were cut back, 6 bases at V and 0 bases at J, with 8 bases in the middle. Germline V gives CDR1 SGHVS, CDR2 FNYEAQ. There are 14 residues in the CDR3. TCRB transcripts that were expressed got sequenced, as all of the isolated RNA had been reverse transcribed. Profiled with immunoSEQ multiplex PCR; TCRdb holds only in-frame clones, not every one. This sample yields 25,000 to 30,000 clones, of which approximately 55% are seen a single time; 1.4% to 1.5% belongs to the top ten. Naive, central memory, regulatory and stem cell-like memory cells within the CD4+ compartment were sorted using CD45RO/CCR7/CD25/CD127/CD95/CD27. The data belong to a study of beta chain features in type 1 diabetes. As for the study in general: Examination spanned 100 million to 120 million sorted cells from all samples.

The study's findings and limits: Shorter TCRB CDR3s, moderately but significantly so, marked every one of the four CD4+ subsets in Type 1 diabetes patients. cDNA sequencing could over-represent cells with high TCR expression. In comparison with healthy donors, patients had naive, central memory and Treg TCRB repertoires that appeared more similar.

The receptor was isolated from a woman younger than 30 with type 1 diabetes. Sequenced sample: Tregs from blood. The chain uses TRBV7-6 and TRBJ2-2, with D maybe TRBD1 (5 bases). CDR3 loop: CASSGAPNTGELFF. The CDR3 DNA is TGTGCCAGCAGTGGGGCCCCGAACACCGGGGAGCTGTTTTTT.